The next 29 T cell receptor beta chains were all read from a single sample in a study of T cells in Graves' hyperthyroidism and ophthalmopathy. What was amplified from RNA transcripts were TCR beta CDR3 regions. HTBI primers were used for first-round RT-PCR of the TCR CDR3. MiXCR was run by TCRdb on the multiplex PCR reads, yielding one entry per CDR3 protein. The data contain some 580,000 distinct CDR3 sequences, about a sixth of them singletons. Sample: blood. These receptors originate from a woman in her 40s with Graves' ophthalmopathy.

There are many counts of this clonotype. The V and J genes are TRBV27 and TRBJ1-2; 8 bases match TRBD1. After removal of 4 bases from V and 3 bases from J, the junction contained 7 bases not matched to a gene. Germline V lookup: CDR1 MNHEY, CDR2 SMNVEV (reference sequence). The CDR3 consists of 15 residues. The CDR3 nucleotides are TGTGCCAGCAGTTCCCCCAACAGGGGGGACTATGGCTACACCTTC. It codes for CASSSPNRGDYGYTF.

As concerns this clonotype: One base away lies a much larger clone, so this may be a sequencing read error. The J gene is TRBJ1-2, the V gene TRBV7-2; 8 nucleotides match TRBD1. The CDR3 has 14 residues. J lost 8 bases, V lost 3 bases, and 8 bases had no gene match. The germline V gene has CDR1 SGHTA and CDR2 FQGNSA. The CDR3 DNA sequence: TGTGCCAGCAGCTTTGTCCAGGGGGCGAGCGGCTACACCTTC. Its translation is CASSFVQGASGYTF.

The V call is TRBV4-1, the J call TRBJ2-7; D may be TRBD2 (6 bases). Deletions cut 3 bases from V and 3 bases from J, with 24 bases between. Germline V lookup: CDR1 MGHRA, CDR2 YSYEKL. The CDR3 extends over 18 amino acids. CDR3 protein: CASSQDYPIGRRLYEQYF. The CDR3 DNA reads TGCGCCAGCAGCCAGGACTACCCGATCGGACGGAGACTCTACGAGCAGTACTTC.

The genes are TRBV7-9 and TRBJ2-3; 14 positions match TRBD2. With 5 bases clipped from V and 0 bases from J, the junction kept 10 bases outside the gene matches. In germline, CDR1 is SEHNR, CDR2 FQNEAQ (reference sequence). The CDR3 loop spans 19 amino acids. The CDR3 DNA reads as TGTGCCAGCAGCCTTCCGACTAGCGGGAGGGCCCGGAGCACAGATACGCAGTATTTT. Translation: CASSLPTSGRARSTDTQYF. The variable domain in full, with the rest retrieved from reference TRBV7-9 and TRBJ2-3, is DTGVSQNPRHKITKRGQNVTFRCDPISEHNRLYWYRQTLGQGPEFLTYFQNEAQLEKSRLLSDRFSAERPKGSFSTLEIQRTEQGDSAMYLCASSLPTSGRARSTDTQYFGPGTRLTVL.

This clonotype was counted many times. The junction departs from the called germline gene at one end, perhaps through a read error. The chain recombines TRBV28 with TRBJ2-2; D not resolved. The CDR3 is 16 residues long. Germline values: CDR1 MDHEN, CDR2 SYDVKM. The CDR3 reads CASSSIQYTPTVELFF. The DNA for the CDR3 is TGTGCCAGCAGTTCTATACAATATACTCCCACCGTGGAGCTGTTTTTT.

The table lists this clonotype with a few counts. The chain links TRBV27 to TRBJ1-4; the D gene is possibly TRBD1 (6 bases). CDR1 is MNHEY, CDR2 SMNVEV, per germline (reference sequence). The CDR3 runs to 16 residues. V was trimmed by 8 bases and J by 0 bases, leaving 16 bases between them. In nucleotides, the CDR3 is TGTGCCAGCCCGGGACACCGTACCTCAACTAATGAAAAACTGTTTTTT. Translation: CASPGHRTSTNEKLFF.

This sequence joins TRBV5-4 and TRBJ1-2, with TRBD1 as a possible D gene (5 bases). The CDR3 is 15 residues long. Trimming removed 1 base from V and 8 bases from J, with 18 bases in between. Germline CDR1 and CDR2: SGHNT and YYREEE (reference sequence). CDR3 DNA sequence: TGTGCCAGCAGCTTGTACGGGGCCTCAGGGAGAGGCTACACCTTC. Encoded protein: CASSLYGASGRGYTF.

The chain combines TRBV20-1 with TRBJ1-2; D is undetermined. CDR3 size: 13 residues. Per germline, CDR1 DFQATT and CDR2 SNEGSKA (reference sequence). V was clipped by 4 bases and J by 8 bases, with 17 bases between them. The CDR3: CSAILPSSGGYTF. Written as DNA, the CDR3 is TGCAGTGCTATCCTACCTTCGTCGGGGGGCTACACCTTC.

This chain joins TRBV12-5 and TRBJ1-6; 11 nucleotides align to TRBD1. With 5 bases clipped from V and 8 bases from J, the junction kept 23 bases outside the gene matches. This CDR3 spans 21 amino acids. Germline V gene lookup returns CDR1 LGHNT and CDR2 FRNRAP. The CDR3 nucleotides are TGTGCTAGTGGTGCCCAACTCCCTGGACAGGGGGCGCTTGGCCTAGATTCACCCCTCCACTTT. It encodes CASGAQLPGQGALGLDSPLHF.

Many counts were recorded for this clonotype. The genes are TRBV5-1 and TRBJ2-7, with TRBD1 identical over 7 bases. V dropped 6 bases and J dropped 0; count of bases not matched to a gene: 6. The CDR3 consists of 14 residues. In germline, CDR1 is SGHRS, CDR2 YFSETQ. The CDR3 loop reads CASNRGHSSYEQYF. The CDR3 nucleotides read TGCGCCAGCAACAGGGGCCACAGCTCCTACGAGCAGTACTTC.

The sample holds many counts of this clonotype. This chain joins TRBV7-2 and TRBJ2-3; D gene uncertain. Trimming removed 8 bases from V and 2 bases from J, with 11 bases in between. Germline CDR1 is SGHTA and CDR2 is FQGNSA. CDR3 length: 13 amino acids. This chain's CDR3 is CASRTPITDTQYF. The CDR3, as DNA: TGTGCCAGCCGAACACCCATCACAGATACGCAGTATTTT.

The chain recombines TRBV29-1 with TRBJ2-1, with D hard to call. The CDR3 loop spans 11 amino acids. Germline V gene sequence: CDR1 SQVTM, CDR2 ANQGSEA. V gave up 3 bases and J gave up 5 bases, with 5 bases separating them. CDR3 loop: CSVDRHNEQFF. In nucleotides, the CDR3 is TGCAGCGTTGACCGGCACAATGAGCAGTTCTTC.

This clonotype was recorded many times. This sequence joins TRBV11-2 and TRBJ2-1; a possible D gene is TRBD2 (6 bases). Germline V gives CDR1 SGHAT, CDR2 FQNNGV. The CDR3 spans 16 residues. V lost 5 bases to trimming and J lost 2 bases, with 16 bases between them. The CDR3 DNA sequence: TGTGCCAGCAGCACCCGCGGGCGGGACCCCTACAATGAGCAGTTCTTC. This gives the protein CASSTRGRDPYNEQFF.

Only a few counts were recorded for this clonotype. This chain connects TRBV4-1 to TRBJ2-1; D not certain. CDR1 and CDR2 (germline): MGHRA, YSYEKL. This CDR3 region has 16 residues. With 0 bases removed from V and 6 bases from J, the gap between germline ends came to 15 bases. The CDR3 loop reads CASSQEIRTDVNEQFF. DNA of the CDR3: TGCGCCAGCAGCCAAGAAATTCGGACGGACGTCAATGAGCAGTTCTTC.

V and J are TRBV7-9 and TRBJ1-1; a possible D gene is TRBD1 (6 bases). The CDR3 contains 16 residues. Germline CDR1 SEHNR, CDR2 FQNEAQ (reference sequence). Trimming stripped 6 bases from V and 0 bases from J, with 17 bases between. The CDR3 loop is CASRPPAGQMNTEAFF. The CDR3 DNA sequence: TGTGCCAGCAGACCACCGGCGGGACAAATGAACACTGAAGCTTTCTTT.

This clonotype has ten or more counts. The gene calls are TRBV24-1 and TRBJ1-2, with no clear D. V was clipped by 3 bases and J by 6 bases, with 7 bases between them. Germline assignment: CDR1 KGHDR and CDR2 SFDVKD. CDR3 length equals 12 residues. The CDR3 loop is CATSDRYDGYTF. CDR3 DNA: TGTGCCACCAGTGATCGGTACGATGGCTACACCTTC.

A few counts support this clonotype. The rearrangement joins TRBV6-6 to TRBJ1-2; TRBD1 aligns across 7 bases. V gave up 2 bases and J gave up 6 bases; unmatched junction bases: 6. This CDR3 has 14 residues. The germline V gene encodes CDR1 MNHNY and CDR2 SVGAGI (reference sequence). The CDR3 is CASSYGQEADGYTF. DNA for the CDR3: TGTGCCAGCAGTTACGGACAGGAGGCGGATGGCTACACCTTC.

This clonotype was counted many times. V gene TRBV11-1 combines with J gene TRBJ2-7; D possibly uses TRBD1 or TRBD2 (5 bases each). Germline V CDR1 and CDR2: SGHAT, FQDESV (reference sequence). This CDR3 spans 15 amino acids. V was pared by 4 bases and J by 3 bases, with 16 bases between. In DNA form, the CDR3 reads TGTGCCAGCAGCTCCGCCGGGACCCAGATCTACGAGCAGTACTTC. This sequence encodes CASSSAGTQIYEQYF. The variable domain in full, with the rest retrieved from reference TRBV11-1 and TRBJ2-7, is EAEVAQSPRYKITEKSQAVAFWCDPISGHATLYWYRQILGQGPELLVQFQDESVVDDSQLPKDRFSAERLKGVDSTLKIQPAELGDSAMYLCASSSAGTQIYEQYFGPGTRLTVT.

This clonotype was seen repeatedly, ten times or more. V is TRBV7-9 and J is TRBJ1-2; TRBD1 aligns across 7 bases. The CDR3 covers 15 residues. Germline V gene data show CDR1 as SEHNR and CDR2 as FQNEAQ (reference sequence). V lost 4 bases, J lost 4 bases, and 9 bases stayed unmatched. CDR3 nucleotides: TGTGCCAGCAGCTCGACGGGTCAGGGGGGCTATGGCTACACCTTC. Translation: CASSSTGQGGYGYTF.

This clonotype was detected only a few times. V is TRBV6-1 and J is TRBJ2-7; 11 positions agree with TRBD2. Germline CDR1 and CDR2: MNHNS and SASEGT. Unmatched junction bases numbered 5, after V lost 1 base and J lost 6 bases. CDR3 length: 15 amino acids. The CDR3 coding sequence is TGTGCCAGCAGTGAAGGGACTAGCGGGTTGGGCGAGCAGTACTTC. Translated: CASSEGTSGLGEQYF.

This clonotype has ten or more counts. V is TRBV5-6 and J is TRBJ1-1; D perhaps matches TRBD1 (6 bases). Trimming left V 1 base short and J 6 bases short, with 10 bases between. The CDR3 has 13 residues. Germline V gives CDR1 SGHDT, CDR2 YYEEEE. CDR3 coding DNA: TGTGCCAGCAGCTTGTTCGGGGGCGCTGAAGCTTTCTTT. Translation gives CASSLFGGAEAFF.

V is TRBV27 and J is TRBJ1-1; 7 bases align to TRBD1. Germline CDR1 MNHEY, CDR2 SMNVEV (reference sequence). V gave up 6 bases and J gave up 4 bases; unmatched junction bases: 8. This CDR3 contains 14 residues. CDR3 nucleotides: TGTGCCAGCAGAAAGACAGGGCTCCTCACTGAAGCTTTCTTT. This gives the protein CASRKTGLLTEAFF.

This clonotype was counted between two and nine times. V usage is TRBV18 and J usage is TRBJ1-5; 8 positions match TRBD1. Germline assignment: CDR1 KGHSH and CDR2 LQKENI. The CDR3 loop spans 15 amino acids. J lost 5 bases, V lost 3 bases, and 6 bases had no gene match. This chain's CDR3 is CASSPSGTGDQPQHF. DNA of the CDR3: TGTGCCAGCTCACCCTCCGGGACAGGTGATCAGCCCCAGCATTTT.

This clonotype was seen at least ten times. The chain carries TRBV6-1 and TRBJ2-1, with TRBD2 identical over 9 bases. This CDR3 is 13 amino acids long. Germline CDR1 and CDR2: MNHNS and SASEGT. Losses at the gene ends were 8 bases for V and 10 bases for J; bases not matched to a gene: 9. The DNA for the CDR3 is TGTGCCAGCGGCGGGGGGGCCCCCTCCGAGCAGTTCTTC. Its protein is CASGGGAPSEQFF.

The gene calls are TRBV11-2 and TRBJ1-4, with 8 nucleotides matching TRBD1. The germline gives CDR1 SGHAT, CDR2 FQNNGV. The length of the CDR3 is 14 residues. V shed 3 bases and J 5 bases; nucleotides not matched to a gene: 2. The CDR3 nucleotides are TGTGCCAGCAGCTTCCGGACAGGGAATGAAAAACTGTTTTTT. It yields the protein CASSFRTGNEKLFF.

This clonotype was detected a few times. This chain uses TRBV29-1 with TRBJ2-3, with 9 bases that match TRBD1. CDR3 length equals 11 residues. Germline V gene lookup returns CDR1 SQVTM and CDR2 ANQGSEA. Trimming at V came to 7 bases and at J to 4 bases, leaving 0 bases not matched to a gene. This CDR3 reads CSGDRADTQYF. In nucleotides, the CDR3 is TGCAGCGGGGACAGGGCAGATACGCAGTATTTT.

J is TRBJ1-3 and V is TRBV4-1; D is possibly TRBD1 (6 bases). Looked up from germline, CDR1 is MGHRA and CDR2 is YSYEKL. Trimming removed 0 bases from V and 3 bases from J, with 9 bases in between. The CDR3 sequence is 15 residues long. The CDR3 spells CASSQEYRDGNTIYF. The CDR3 DNA reads as TGCGCCAGCAGCCAAGAATACAGGGATGGAAACACCATATATTTT.

At least ten counts were recorded for this clonotype. V usage is TRBV11-2 and J usage is TRBJ2-7; TRBD2 aligns across 8 bases. Looked up from germline, CDR1 is SGHAT and CDR2 is FQNNGV. V gave up 2 bases and J gave up 5 bases; unmatched junction bases: 8. There are 15 residues in the CDR3. CDR3 protein: CASSLRGTSGHEQYF. CDR3 in DNA: TGTGCCAGCAGCTTAAGGGGAACTAGCGGACACGAGCAGTACTTC.

This clonotype has a count of ten or more. The chain is built from TRBV18 and TRBJ2-1; D gene ambiguous. The CDR3 runs to 16 residues. Between the trimmed V and J ends, which lost 1 base and 0 bases, there was a span of 10 bases. Germline CDR1 and CDR2: KGHSH and LQKENI. In nucleotides, the CDR3 is TGTGCCAGCTCACCACTTGGGAAGAACTCCTACAATGAGCAGTTCTTC. Amino acids: CASSPLGKNSYNEQFF.